This record covers a single T cell receptor (beta chain). The target antigen is unknown. The sample belongs to a study of T cells after yellow fever vaccination. Turning to the study itself: Some fractions had low cell numbers, and these were prepared with SMART-Seq v4 Ultra Low Input. Study-wide results and limits: The appearance of a small share of clonotypes in both CD4 and CD8 compartments was observed. A weaker but faster secondary response was observed, peaking on day 5 versus 15.

TCRdb re-called the 5' RACE reads with MiXCR, one entry per CDR3 protein. In the table there are some 420,000 distinct CDR3 sequences, about 19% of which are singletons. V lost 5 bases, J lost 4 bases, and 13 bases lay in between. Germline V gene lookup returns CDR1 SGHTA and CDR2 FQGNSA. This CDR3 contains 14 residues. The receptor comes from a man younger than 35 who received the YFV17D yellow fever vaccine. The specimen comprised PBMCs, sampled before the yellow fever booster vaccination. The V call is TRBV7-2, the J call TRBJ2-3; a possible D gene is TRBD2 (5 bases). The CDR3 region is CASSLSVASDTQYF. CDR3 in DNA: TGTGCCAGCAGCCTTAGCGTGGCCTCAGATACGCAGTATTTT.